The 15 T cell receptor beta chains below come from one sample, sequenced in a study of OX40 agonist ivuxolimab in advanced cancers. Measured with immunoSEQ multiplex PCR; TCRdb has only the in-frame clones, and not every one. Here the sample spans tens of thousands of clones, more than 80% being singletons. This sample comprised CD4+ or CD8+ T cells sorted from blood, obtained in a trial of the OX40 agonist ivuxolimab. The receptors were gathered from an adult with an advanced solid tumor such as melanoma, head and neck, liver or kidney cancer.

This clone has a single count. The DNA for the CDR3 is TGTGCCAGCAGCCTAGAGACCGGTGAGCAGTTCTTC. It specifies CASSLETGEQFF. The chain carries TRBV7-9 and TRBJ2-1; the D is unclear. Germline V gene lookup returns CDR1 SEHNR and CDR2 FQNEAQ (reference sequence). V lost 5 bases and J lost 9, with 11 bases in between. The CDR3 has 12 amino acids.

This chain uses TRBV28 with TRBJ1-2; D gene uncertain. Per germline, CDR1 MDHEN and CDR2 SYDVKM. This CDR3 region has 15 residues. V shed 4 bases and J shed 0 bases, with 12 bases lying between them. Here the CDR3 reads CASSSHRASNYGYTF. Here the CDR3 DNA reads TGTGCCAGCAGTTCCCACAGAGCCTCTAACTATGGCTACACCTTC.

CDR3 residues: CSARGGRGAFF. The CDR3 DNA follows: TGCAGTGCTAGGGGGGGGCGCGGAGCTTTCTTT. The V and J genes are TRBV20-1 and TRBJ1-1; TRBD1 is a possible D gene (6 bases). Per the germline V gene, CDR1 is DFQATT and CDR2 is SNEGSKA (reference sequence). CDR3 length: 11 residues. Trimming took 3 bases from V and 10 from J, leaving 12 bases between them.

The chain has TRBV7-3 and TRBJ2-1; TRBD2 matches 9 bases. CDR1 is SGHTA and CDR2 is FQGTGA in the germline V gene. The V and J ends lost 4 bases and 7 bases, in that order; junction bases with no gene match: 8. The CDR3 is 15 residues long. CDR3 DNA sequence: TGTGCCAGCAGCTATCATAGCGGGGGAGCTAATGAGCAGTTCTTC. Translation: CASSYHSGGANEQFF.

V is TRBV9 and J is TRBJ2-3; D call uncertain. CDR1 and CDR2 (germline): SGDLS, YYNGEE. The V gene lost 0 bases and the J gene lost 4 bases, with 12 bases spanning the gap. This CDR3 has 15 amino acids. The CDR3 reads CASSVAHPRADTQYF. The CDR3, as DNA: TGTGCCAGCAGCGTAGCACACCCCAGAGCAGATACGCAGTATTTT.

The chain combines TRBV30 with TRBJ1-6; possible D gene TRBD1, 6 bases. The CDR3 spans 16 residues. Trimming left V 4 bases short and J 3 bases short, with 16 bases between. Germline-derived CDR1 and CDR2 are GTSNPN and SVGIG (reference sequence). CDR3 DNA sequence: TGTGCCTGGAAGGAACAGGGAGGAGGCTATAATTCACCCCTCCACTTT. Protein product: CAWKEQGGGYNSPLHF.

The chain carries TRBV2 and TRBJ1-2; 9 bases are shared with TRBD1. Germline V gives CDR1 SNHLY, CDR2 FYNNEI. The CDR3 is 15 residues long. V lost 2 bases and J lost 5; bases outside the gene matches: 6. In DNA, the CDR3 is TGTGCCAGCAGTGAAACCCCTGGACAGGGGTATGGCTACACCTTC. Translation: CASSETPGQGYGYTF.

V and J are TRBV5-1 and TRBJ1-4; no clear D. The V and J ends lost 1 base and 4 bases respectively, with 11 bases between them. The CDR3 is 15 residues long. Germline V gene lookup returns CDR1 SGHRS and CDR2 YFSETQ. This CDR3 reads CASSLSPGRNEKLFF. CDR3 in DNA: TGCGCCAGCAGCTTGAGTCCAGGCCGTAATGAAAAACTGTTTTTT.

V is TRBV9 and J is TRBJ2-2, with TRBD2 identical over 9 bases. The CDR3 covers 16 residues. Germline V gene lookup returns CDR1 SGDLS and CDR2 YYNGEE. The J segment lost 1 base and the V segment lost 2 bases, leaving 3 bases of the junction unmatched. DNA of the CDR3: TGTGCCAGCAGCGTGGGGACTAGCTTGAACACCGGGGAGCTGTTTTTT. It is translated as CASSVGTSLNTGELFF.

This rearrangement joins TRBV2 to TRBJ2-1; no firm D call. Trimming cost V 7 bases and J 3 bases, with 4 bases left between them. This CDR3 spans 11 amino acids. The V gene's germline CDR1 is SNHLY and CDR2 FYNNEI. CDR3 nucleotide sequence: TGTGCCAGCAACTACTACAATGAGCAGTTCTTC. Translating it yields CASNYYNEQFF.

The genes are TRBV9 and TRBJ2-1; 7 bases agree with TRBD1. V was clipped by 2 bases and J by 6 bases; unmatched bases: 5. The germline V gene has CDR1 SGDLS and CDR2 YYNGEE. CDR3 length: 14 amino acids. CDR3 protein: CASSVMRGLNEQFF. The CDR3 region has the DNA TGTGCCAGCAGCGTTATGAGGGGGCTCAATGAGCAGTTCTTC.

V usage is TRBV7-3 and J usage is TRBJ1-2; TRBD1 matches 7 bases. The V gene's germline CDR1 is SGHTA and CDR2 FQGTGA. There are 13 residues in the CDR3. With V trimmed by 5 bases and J by 4 bases, 4 bases remained unmatched. CDR3 nucleotides: TGTGCCAGCAGCCAGACAGGGTCCTATGGCTACACCTTC. Its translation is CASSQTGSYGYTF.

J is TRBJ1-2 and V is TRBV6-5; D is unclear. The CDR3 length is 13 residues. The germline CDR1 and CDR2 sequences are MNHEY and SVGAGI. Trimming left V 8 bases short and J 0 bases short, with 10 bases between. For the CDR3, the DNA is TGTGCCAGCTTCCGGGCTCCTAACTATGGCTACACCTTC. Its translation is CASFRAPNYGYTF.

This clone was recorded a few times. This sequence joins TRBV9 and TRBJ2-7, with TRBD1 as a possible D gene (5 bases). This CDR3 is built from 14 residues. The germline V gene encodes CDR1 SGDLS and CDR2 YYNGEE. Between the trimmed V and J ends, which lost 4 bases and 0 bases, there was a span of 11 bases. CDR3 residues: CASSYGQSSYEQYF. The CDR3, as DNA: TGTGCCAGCAGCTACGGACAAAGCTCCTACGAGCAGTACTTC.

The chain joins TRBV18 to TRBJ1-1; the D gene is possibly TRBD1 (5 bases). CDR3 length: 14 amino acids. V lost 3 bases and J 1 base, leaving 9 bases between the germline ends. Looked up from germline, CDR1 is KGHSH and CDR2 is LQKENI. CDR3 DNA sequence: TGTGCCAGCTCACCGGGGCTTGGGAACACTGAAGCTTTCTTT. This translates into CASSPGLGNTEAFF.